This T cell receptor beta chain was sequenced in a study of blood T cells in healthy people across ages. Study observations and caveats: Samples with more naive T cells showed higher observed beta diversity. Age showed a roughly linear inverse relationship with TCR beta diversity per million T cells.

The individuals who served as donors were healthy Caucasians living in Russia, aged about 6 to 100. Next came a second PCR, run for about 7 to 12 cycles, which used a sample-barcoded 5' primer along with a J-beta primer mix. Each cDNA molecule was tagged by a template-switch adaptor with 12 random nucleotides. TCRdb reprocessed the 5' RACE reads via MiXCR and lists one record per CDR3 protein. The sample lists 800,000 to 950,000 distinct CDR3 sequences; around 48% were seen once. This clonotype was seen more than once but under ten times. Its specificity is unknown. The CDR3 runs 10 residues. The V and J ends lost 7 bases and 1 base respectively, with 4 bases between them. Germline lookup yields CDR1 SQVTM and CDR2 ANQGSEA.

The sequence was obtained from a man aged 25-40 years in good health. The chain combines TRBV29-1 with TRBJ1-1; D gene uncertain. Material for sequencing was blood. The CDR3 coding sequence is TGCAGCGCTAAGAACACTGAAGCTTTCTTT. Translation: CSAKNTEAFF.